This T cell receptor (beta chain) was identified during a study of blood T cell repertoires in COVID-19. About the research overall: There were acute and convalescent COVID-19 samples, and they came from the United States, Italy and Spain. PBMCs, B-cell-depleted T cells, or T cells provided the cDNA or gDNA that made up the material.

Per the germline V gene, CDR1 is ENHRY and CDR2 is SYGVKD. The CDR3 length is 12 residues. J gave up 6 bases and V 2 bases, and 0 bases lay outside the gene matches. The table came from immunoSEQ multiplex PCR; TCRdb's copy has only in-frame clones and leaves some out. The repertoire holds under 300,000 clones, with about nine tenths as singletons. The gene calls are TRBV10-3 and TRBJ1-2, with TRBD1 matching over 7 bases. Input material: peripheral blood. The clonotype originates from a woman aged 25 to 39 with active or convalescent COVID-19. This CDR3 is CAISETGDGYTF. CDR3 nucleotides: TGTGCCATCAGTGAGACAGGGGATGGCTACACCTTC.